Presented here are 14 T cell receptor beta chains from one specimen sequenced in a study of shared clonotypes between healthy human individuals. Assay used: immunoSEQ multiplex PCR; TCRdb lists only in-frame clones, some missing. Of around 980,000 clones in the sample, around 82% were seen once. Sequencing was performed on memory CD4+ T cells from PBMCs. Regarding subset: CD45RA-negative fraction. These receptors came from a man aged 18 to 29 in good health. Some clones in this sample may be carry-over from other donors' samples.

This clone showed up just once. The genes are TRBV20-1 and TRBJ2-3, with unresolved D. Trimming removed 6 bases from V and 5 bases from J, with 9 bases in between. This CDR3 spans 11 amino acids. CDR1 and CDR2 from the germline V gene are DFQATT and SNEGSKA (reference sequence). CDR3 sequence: CSAKLGDTQYF. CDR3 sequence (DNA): TGCAGTGCAAAATTGGGAGATACGCAGTATTTT.

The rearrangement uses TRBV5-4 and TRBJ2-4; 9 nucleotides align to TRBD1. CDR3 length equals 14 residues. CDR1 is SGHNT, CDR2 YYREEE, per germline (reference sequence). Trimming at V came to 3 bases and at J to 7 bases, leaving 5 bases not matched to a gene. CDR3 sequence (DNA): TGTGCCAGCAGCTACGCCGGGACAGGGAACATTCAGTACTTC. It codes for CASSYAGTGNIQYF.

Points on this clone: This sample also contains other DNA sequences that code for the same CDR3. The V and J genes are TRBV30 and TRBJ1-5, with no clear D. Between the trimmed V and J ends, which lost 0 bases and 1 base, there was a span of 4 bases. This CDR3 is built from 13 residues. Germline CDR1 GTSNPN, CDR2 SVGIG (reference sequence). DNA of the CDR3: TGTGCCTGGAGTGTTGGGAGCAATCAGCCCCAGCATTTT. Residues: CAWSVGSNQPQHF.

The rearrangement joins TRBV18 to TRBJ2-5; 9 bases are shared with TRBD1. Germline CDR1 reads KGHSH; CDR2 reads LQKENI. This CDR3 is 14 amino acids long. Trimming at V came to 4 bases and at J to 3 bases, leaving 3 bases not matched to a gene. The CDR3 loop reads CASSRGQGEETQYF. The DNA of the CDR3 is TGTGCCAGCTCACGGGGACAGGGTGAAGAGACCCAGTACTTC.

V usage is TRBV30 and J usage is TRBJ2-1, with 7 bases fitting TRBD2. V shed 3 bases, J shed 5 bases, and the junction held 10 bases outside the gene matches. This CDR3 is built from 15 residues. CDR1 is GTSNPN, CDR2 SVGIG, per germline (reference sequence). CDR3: CAWRGLRRVDNEQFF. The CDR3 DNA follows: TGTGCCTGGAGGGGACTACGGAGGGTCGACAATGAGCAGTTCTTC.

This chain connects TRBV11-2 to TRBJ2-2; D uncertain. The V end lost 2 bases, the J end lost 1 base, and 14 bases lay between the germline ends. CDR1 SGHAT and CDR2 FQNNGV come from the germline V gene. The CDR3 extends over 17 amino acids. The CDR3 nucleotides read TGTGCCAGCAGCTTATCGGCTCGGGCCGGGAACACCGGGGAGCTGTTTTTT. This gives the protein CASSLSARAGNTGELFF.

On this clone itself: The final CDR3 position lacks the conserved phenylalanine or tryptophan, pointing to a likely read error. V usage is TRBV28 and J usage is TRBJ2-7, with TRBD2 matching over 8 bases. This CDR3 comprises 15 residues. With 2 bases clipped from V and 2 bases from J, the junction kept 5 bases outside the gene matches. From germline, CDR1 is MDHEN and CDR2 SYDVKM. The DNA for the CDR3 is TGTGCCAGCAGTTTACCGGGAGGGATCACCTACGAGCAGTACCTC. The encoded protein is CASSLPGGITYEQYL.

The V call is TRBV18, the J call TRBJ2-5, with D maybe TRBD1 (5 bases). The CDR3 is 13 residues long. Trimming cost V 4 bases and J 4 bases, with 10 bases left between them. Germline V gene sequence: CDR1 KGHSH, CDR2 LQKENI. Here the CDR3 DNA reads TGTGCCAGCTCACGTGGACAAGCAGAGACCCAGTACTTC. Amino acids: CASSRGQAETQYF.

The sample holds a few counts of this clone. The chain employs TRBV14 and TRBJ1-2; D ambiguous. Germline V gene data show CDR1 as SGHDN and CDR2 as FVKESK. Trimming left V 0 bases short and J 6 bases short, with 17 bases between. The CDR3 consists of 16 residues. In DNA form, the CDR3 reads TGTGCCAGCAGCCAAGATGCAGGAACGAAGATCCATGGCTACACCTTC. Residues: CASSQDAGTKIHGYTF.

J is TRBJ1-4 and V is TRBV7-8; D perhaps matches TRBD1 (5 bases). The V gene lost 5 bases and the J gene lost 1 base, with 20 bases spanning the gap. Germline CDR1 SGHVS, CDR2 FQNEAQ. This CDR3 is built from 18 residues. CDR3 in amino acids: CASSPRDRGQLTNEKLFF. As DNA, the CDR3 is TGTGCCAGCAGCCCCAGAGACAGAGGGCAGTTAACTAATGAAAAACTGTTTTTT.

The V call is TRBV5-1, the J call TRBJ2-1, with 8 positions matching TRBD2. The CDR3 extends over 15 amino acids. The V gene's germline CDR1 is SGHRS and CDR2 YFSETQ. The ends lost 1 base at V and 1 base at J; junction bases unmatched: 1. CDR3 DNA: TGCGCCAGCAGCTTGCCTAGCGGGTCCTACAATGAGCAGTTCTTC. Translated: CASSLPSGSYNEQFF.

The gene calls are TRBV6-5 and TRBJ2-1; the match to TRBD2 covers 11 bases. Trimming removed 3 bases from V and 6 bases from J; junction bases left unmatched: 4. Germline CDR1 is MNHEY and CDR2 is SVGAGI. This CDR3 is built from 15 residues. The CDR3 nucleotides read TGTGCCAGCAGTTATCTAGCGGGAGGAGTCAATGAGCAGTTCTTC. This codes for CASSYLAGGVNEQFF.

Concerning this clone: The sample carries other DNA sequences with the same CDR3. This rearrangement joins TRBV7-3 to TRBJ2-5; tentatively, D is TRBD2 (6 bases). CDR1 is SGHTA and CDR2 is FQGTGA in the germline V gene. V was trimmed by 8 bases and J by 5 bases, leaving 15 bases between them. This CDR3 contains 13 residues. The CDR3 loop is CASSRGSRETQYF. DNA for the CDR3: TGTGCCAGCTCACGGGGGTCTCGGGAGACCCAGTACTTC.

CDR3 in amino acids: CASGGLKYNEQFF. CDR3 coding DNA: TGTGCCAGCGGGGGACTTAAATACAATGAGCAGTTCTTC. This rearrangement joins TRBV2 to TRBJ2-1; possible D gene TRBD2, 6 bases. The ends were cut back, 8 bases at V and 4 bases at J, with 12 bases in the middle. The CDR3 loop spans 13 amino acids. CDR1 and CDR2 from the germline V gene are SNHLY and FYNNEI.